A selection of T cell receptor beta chains follows, all from one sample in a study of CD8 T cells in ankylosing spondylitis. MiXCR, applied by TCRdb to the 5' RACE reads, yields one record per CDR3 protein. The sample lists 35,000 to 45,000 distinct CDR3 sequences; approximately 10% were seen once. Material for sequencing was blood, either unsorted or a sorted T cell fraction (not recorded which). The receptors shown here come from a male donor with ankylosing spondylitis or in good health (not recorded which). The CDR3 runs from the conserved cysteine through the conserved F or W. D genes are given only for firm matches. The size entry is marked missing in some rows and otherwise reads once, few, many or a size class.

J: TRBJ2-7
size: many
D: TRBD1
V: TRBV3-1
CDR3: CASSQGQGAVYEQYF
DNA: TGTGCCAGCAGTCAGGGACAGGGGGCTGTCTACGAGCAGTACTTC

J: TRBJ2-7
size: NA
D: NA
V: TRBV7-2
CDR3: CASSLDSRQSYEQYF
DNA: TGTGCCAGCAGCTTAGACTCGCGACAGAGCTACGAGCAGTACTTC

J: TRBJ1-5
size: many
D: NA
V: TRBV5-6
CDR3: CASSFSGRGGTQPQHF
DNA: TGTGCCAGCAGCTTCAGTGGTCGAGGGGGTACTCAGCCCCAGCATTTT

J: TRBJ2-7
size: many
D: NA
V: TRBV14
CDR3: CASSQRGRSNEQYF
DNA: TGTGCCAGCAGCCAACGGGGTAGGTCGAACGAGCAGTACTTC

J: TRBJ2-2
size: NA
D: NA
V: TRBV18
CDR3: CANGGATRTGELFF
DNA: TGTGCCAACGGAGGGGCGACTCGAACCGGGGAGCTGTTTTTT

J: TRBJ1-2
size: many
D: TRBD1
V: TRBV5-1
CDR3: CASSLTGSTYGYTF
DNA: TGCGCCAGCAGCCTGACAGGGTCTACCTATGGCTACACCTTC

J: TRBJ1-4
size: NA
D: NA
V: TRBV29-1
CDR3: CSVAPGGINEKLFF
DNA: TGCAGCGTCGCGCCCGGGGGCATCAATGAAAAACTGTTTTTT

J: TRBJ2-7
size: many
D: NA
V: TRBV20-1
CDR3: CSAPVGFGYEQYF
DNA: TGCAGTGCTCCGGTCGGATTCGGCTACGAGCAGTACTTC

J: TRBJ2-7
size: many
D: NA
V: TRBV7-2
CDR3: CASSQGAESSYEQYF
DNA: TGTGCCAGCAGCCAAGGGGCAGAGAGCTCCTACGAGCAGTACTTC

J: TRBJ1-1
size: many
D: NA
V: TRBV20-1
CDR3: CSARDRRGNTEAFF
DNA: TGCAGTGCTAGAGATCGCAGGGGAAACACTGAAGCTTTCTTT

J: TRBJ2-7
size: many
D: TRBD1
V: TRBV5-1
CDR3: CASSLPQGQGTTRYEQYF
DNA: TGCGCCAGCAGCCTCCCCCAGGGACAGGGAACTACAAGGTACGAGCAGTACTTC

J: TRBJ1-2
size: NA
D: TRBD1
V: TRBV27
CDR3: CASSPRTGRGLGHGYTF
DNA: TGTGCCAGCAGTCCGAGGACAGGGAGGGGGCTTGGGCATGGCTACACCTTC

J: TRBJ1-4
size: many
D: TRBD1
V: TRBV28
CDR3: CASRGTEDEKLFF
DNA: TGTGCCAGCAGAGGGACAGAAGATGAAAAACTGTTTTTT

J: TRBJ1-1
size: medium-sized
D: NA
V: TRBV5-1
CDR3: CASSPGQYHTEAFF
DNA: TGCGCCAGCAGTCCAGGACAATACCACACTGAAGCTTTCTTT

J: TRBJ2-6
size: NA
D: NA
V: TRBV20-1
CDR3: CSARDRGVGANVLTF
DNA: TGCAGTGCTAGAGATCGTGGGGTCGGGGCCAACGTCCTGACTTTC

J: TRBJ1-6
size: many
D: NA
V: TRBV7-8
CDR3: CASSFATEHSPLHF
DNA: TGTGCCAGCAGCTTTGCGACAGAACATTCACCCCTCCACTTT

J: TRBJ2-3
size: many
D: NA
V: TRBV12-3/TRBV12-4
CDR3: CASSPSVGSTDTQYF
DNA: TGTGCCAGCAGTCCGTCCGTAGGATCAACAGATACGCAGTATTTT

J: TRBJ2-3
size: NA
D: NA
V: TRBV11-1
CDR3: CASSLAGGHTTDTQYF
DNA: TGTGCCAGCAGCTTAGCAGGGGGGCATACCACAGATACGCAGTATTTT

J: TRBJ2-3
size: many
D: TRBD2
V: TRBV12-3/TRBV12-4
CDR3: CASKTRRGITDTQYF
DNA: TGTGCCAGCAAGACCCGGCGGGGGATCACAGATACGCAGTATTTT

J: TRBJ2-1
size: many
D: NA
V: TRBV19
CDR3: CASSPGETYNEQFF
DNA: TGTGCCAGTAGCCCCGGTGAGACTTACAATGAGCAGTTCTTC

J: TRBJ2-4
size: NA
D: TRBD1
V: TRBV2
CDR3: CTRSILTSGGRWGNIQYF
DNA: TGTACCCGCAGTATACTTACCTCAGGGGGCCGTTGGGGGAACATTCAGTACTTC

J: TRBJ1-2
size: many
D: TRBD1
V: TRBV27
CDR3: CASSLSAGGHYGYTF
DNA: TGTGCCAGCAGTTTATCGGCAGGGGGTCATTATGGCTACACCTTC

J: TRBJ2-1
size: many
D: NA
V: TRBV18
CDR3: CASSPDRTIWGEQFF
DNA: TGTGCCAGCTCACCAGACAGGACTATTTGGGGTGAGCAGTTCTTC

J: TRBJ2-7
size: many
D: NA
V: TRBV5-1
CDR3: CASSNTGPYEQYF
DNA: TGCGCCAGCAGCAATACAGGGCCCTACGAGCAGTACTTC

J: TRBJ1-2
size: many
D: NA
V: TRBV5-1
CDR3: CASSLATRRAQNGYTF
DNA: TGCGCCAGCAGCTTGGCTACCCGCCGCGCACAGAACGGCTACACCTTC

J: TRBJ2-1
size: NA
D: NA
V: TRBV21-1
CDR3: CASRIPSNRRDRGVYEQFF
DNA: TGTGCCAGCAGGATCCCATCCAACCGCCGGGACAGGGGGGTCTATGAGCAGTTCTTC

J: TRBJ2-3
size: many
D: NA
V: TRBV6-4
CDR3: CASSLDTSTDTQYF
DNA: TGTGCCAGCAGTTTGGACACTAGCACAGATACGCAGTATTTT

J: TRBJ1-5
size: once
D: NA
V: TRBV5-1
CDR3: CASSLSGQDNQPQHF
DNA: TGCGCCAGCAGCTTATCTGGGCAGGATAATCAGCCCCAGCATTTT

J: TRBJ1-2
size: NA
D: NA
V: TRBV30
CDR3: CAWSPMSGYYGYTF
DNA: TGTGCCTGGAGTCCAATGAGCGGGTACTATGGCTACACCTTC

J: TRBJ1-1
size: many
D: NA
V: TRBV9
CDR3: CASSVGGGGTEAFF
DNA: TGTGCCAGCAGCGTAGGGGGCGGAGGCACTGAAGCTTTCTTT

J: TRBJ2-5
size: NA
D: NA
V: TRBV5-5
CDR3: CASWAVETQYF
DNA: TGTGCCAGTTGGGCGGTAGAGACCCAGTACTTC

J: TRBJ1-2
size: many
D: TRBD1
V: TRBV19
CDR3: CASSTGTGEYGYTF
DNA: TGTGCCAGTAGTACCGGGACAGGGGAATATGGCTACACCTTC